These 30 T cell receptor beta chains were all obtained from the same sample, sequenced in a study of T cell repertoires in cytomegalovirus infection. One entry per CDR3 protein results from TCRdb running MiXCR on the reads. The data show under 300,000 distinct CDR3 sequences, approximately 17% seen once. Material: CD8+ T cells from PBMCs. These receptors came from a human donor in good health (CMV status not recorded). Some clones in this sample may be carry-over from other donors' samples.

This clonotype occurred many times. This sequence joins TRBV28 and TRBJ1-5, with D unclear. Germline CDR1 reads MDHEN; CDR2 reads SYDVKM. The CDR3 sequence is 16 residues long. V lost 1 base, J lost 7 bases, and 17 bases lay in between. CDR3 bases: TGTGCCAGCAGTTTATACGCCCTCGTCGGGAACCAGCCCCAGCATTTT. Translating gives CASSLYALVGNQPQHF.

The chain recombines TRBV6-2 or TRBV6-3 with TRBJ2-7, with a tentative D call TRBD2 (6 bases). CDR1 and CDR2 from the germline V gene are MNHEY and SVGEGT. The CDR3 runs to 14 residues. Trimming pared 7 bases from V and 2 bases from J, leaving 15 bases between. CDR3 in DNA: TGTGCCAGCAATGCGGGAAAGTCTCCCTACGAGCAGTACTTC. It translates to CASNAGKSPYEQYF.

The CDR3 bases are TGTGCCAGCAGTTTATTAATCGGGGCTTCCTACGAGCAGTACTTC. This translates into CASSLLIGASYEQYF. V is TRBV12-3 or TRBV12-4 and J is TRBJ2-7, with D perhaps being TRBD1 or TRBD2 (5 bases each). This CDR3 contains 15 residues. Trimming took off 2 bases at V and 1 base at J, with 12 bases between the two ends.

V and J are TRBV28 and TRBJ1-2; tentative D call: TRBD1 (5 bases). The CDR3 runs 13 residues. Per the germline V gene, CDR1 is MDHEN and CDR2 is SYDVKM. The V end lost 6 bases, the J end lost 4 bases, and 12 bases lay between the germline ends. CDR3 bases: TGTGCCAGCAGGGGGACGGGGCTCTATGGCTACACCTTC. Protein: CASRGTGLYGYTF.

Note on this clonotype: A clone one base away is much larger, so this may be a read error. J is TRBJ1-5 and V is TRBV10-3, with D unclear. Trimming left V 3 bases short and J 5 bases short, with 8 bases between. The CDR3 spans 13 residues. Germline CDR1 ENHRY, CDR2 SYGVKD. Here the CDR3 DNA reads TGTGCCATCAGTGAAGGCAAGGATCAGCCCCAGCATTTT. Protein: CAISEGKDQPQHF.

This rearrangement joins TRBV11-2 to TRBJ2-7; D is possibly TRBD1 or TRBD2 (5 bases each). Trimming removed 5 bases at V and 4 bases at J, with 15 bases between. The CDR3 length is 14 residues. CDR1 and CDR2 (germline): SGHAT, FQNNGV. The CDR3, as DNA: TGTGCCAGCAGCCGAGGTAGTGGGGGATACGAGCAGTACTTC. Translating it yields CASSRGSGGYEQYF. The entire variable domain, with the rest obtained from reference TRBV11-2 and TRBJ2-7, is as follows: EAGVAQSPRYKIIEKRQSVAFWCNPISGHATLYWYQQILGQGPKLLIQFQNNGVVDDSQLPKDRFSAERLKGVDSTLKIQPAKLEDSAVYLCASSRGSGGYEQYFGPGTRLTVT.

V is TRBV20-1 and J is TRBJ2-7; TRBD2 agrees at 9 bases. The closer fit of TRBJ2-1 to the DNA end suggests the J call may be wrong. The CDR3 has 13 amino acids. The germline V gene has CDR1 DFQATT and CDR2 SNEGSKA (reference sequence). Here the CDR3 reads CSARTSGFYEQFF. DNA of the CDR3: TGCAGTGCTAGGACTAGCGGCTTCTACGAGCAGTTCTTC.

This clonotype was counted many times. The V gene is TRBV12-3 or TRBV12-4, the J gene TRBJ1-1, with D possibly TRBD1 on 6 matching bases. V lost 7 bases, J lost 4 bases, and 10 bases lay in between. The CDR3 is 12 residues long. CDR3 loop: CASTLGATEAFF. CDR3 DNA sequence: TGTGCCAGCACTCTGGGGGCCACTGAAGCTTTCTTT.

This clonotype has at least ten counts. The chain couples TRBV4-1 to TRBJ1-2; D possibly corresponds to TRBD1 (5 bases). V lost 0 bases to trimming and J lost 0 bases, with 23 bases between them. There are 20 residues in the CDR3. Germline V gene data show CDR1 as MGHRA and CDR2 as YSYEKL. In DNA form, the CDR3 reads TGCGCCAGCAGCCAAGATTCGTATGCTAGCTTGACAGCAGCTAACTATGGCTACACCTTC. Encoded protein: CASSQDSYASLTAANYGYTF.

This clonotype was seen ten or more times. The chain has TRBV6-6 and TRBJ1-2; D gene unclear. CDR3 length equals 15 residues. The ends were cut back, 0 bases at V and 0 bases at J, with 8 bases in the middle. Germline lookup yields CDR1 MNHNY and CDR2 SVGAGI (reference sequence). The CDR3 region is CASSYSRFSNYGYTF. Here the CDR3 DNA reads TGTGCCAGCAGTTACTCGCGGTTTTCTAACTATGGCTACACCTTC.

This clonotype was observed a handful of times. The chain links TRBV28 to TRBJ1-1; D is unclear. V gave up 4 bases and J gave up 0 bases, with 9 bases separating them. CDR3 size: 14 residues. CDR1 is MDHEN, CDR2 SYDVKM, per germline. This CDR3 reads CASSSPFMNTEAFF. DNA for the CDR3: TGTGCCAGCAGTTCACCCTTCATGAACACTGAAGCTTTCTTT.

This clonotype was found many times. V is TRBV7-3 and J is TRBJ2-2, with 7 bases that match TRBD2. Trimming took 0 bases from V and 0 from J; bases not matched to a gene: 4. This CDR3 has 17 amino acids. Germline CDR1 is SGHTA and CDR2 is FQGTGA. In nucleotides, the CDR3 is TGTGCCAGCAGCTTAACGTGGGCGGGGGCGAACACCGGGGAGCTGTTTTTT. This codes for CASSLTWAGANTGELFF. Drawing the rest from reference TRBV7-3 and TRBJ2-2, the complete variable domain is GAGVSQTPSNKVTEKGKYVELRCDPISGHTALYWYRQSLGQGPEFLIYFQGTGAADDSGLPNDRFFAVRPEGSVSTLKIQRTERGDSAVYLCASSLTWAGANTGELFFGEGSRLTVL.

The chain recombines TRBV6-2 or TRBV6-3 with TRBJ2-1; tentative D call: TRBD1 (6 bases). Trimming left V 3 bases short and J 5 bases short, with 20 bases between. Looked up from germline, CDR1 is MNHEY and CDR2 is SVGEGT. The length of the CDR3 is 17 residues. The CDR3 sequence is CASSYRRTGHLNNEQFF. The CDR3 coding sequence is TGTGCCAGCAGTTATCGCCGTACGGGACACCTGAACAATGAGCAGTTCTTC.

This clonotype was counted between two and nine times. V usage is TRBV4-1 and J usage is TRBJ1-5, with TRBD1 matching 9 bases. The germline V gene has CDR1 MGHRA and CDR2 YSYEKL. The CDR3 is 16 residues long. V trimming: 0 bases; J trimming: 6 bases; junction bases outside the gene matches: 6. CDR3 protein: CASSQDGTGTGQPQHF. The CDR3 DNA reads as TGCGCCAGCAGCCAAGATGGGACAGGGACAGGTCAGCCCCAGCATTTT.

This clonotype appeared a few times. The chain recombines TRBV7-9 with TRBJ2-7; the D call may be TRBD1 or TRBD2 (5 bases each). The CDR3 runs to 18 residues. CDR1 is SEHNR, CDR2 FQNEAQ, per germline (reference sequence). The V gene lost 0 bases and the J gene lost 5 bases, with 23 bases spanning the gap. CDR3 loop: CASSLARDASEYSHEQYF. The CDR3 region has the DNA TGTGCCAGCAGCTTAGCAAGGGACGCATCGGAATATTCCCACGAGCAGTACTTC.

This clonotype was counted ten times or more. The genes are TRBV4-1 and TRBJ1-1, with a weak D call TRBD1 (6 bases). The CDR3 spans 16 residues. V was trimmed by 0 bases and J by 8 bases, leaving 19 bases between them. In germline, CDR1 is MGHRA, CDR2 YSYEKL. Here the CDR3 DNA reads TGCGCCAGCAGCCAAGAGCTCTTTACTGTACAGGGCGAAGCTTTCTTT. Its protein is CASSQELFTVQGEAFF.

The chain uses TRBV2 and TRBJ1-6; TRBD1 might be the D (6 bases). The germline V gene encodes CDR1 SNHLY and CDR2 FYNNEI. The CDR3 length is 13 residues. V was pared by 7 bases and J by 12 bases, with 16 bases between. CDR3 sequence (DNA): TGTGCCAGCACTGTAGGTGGGGGCGAACCCCTCCACTTT. Its protein is CASTVGGGEPLHF.

In this sample, this clonotype turned up many times. The chain employs TRBV7-9 and TRBJ1-1; unclear D gene. Germline loops: CDR1 SEHNR, CDR2 FQNEAQ (reference sequence). The CDR3 sequence is 12 residues long. The germline V and J ends were trimmed by 4 bases and 4 bases, with 7 bases remaining between them. CDR3: CASSYLSTEAFF. The CDR3 DNA is TGTGCCAGCAGCTACTTATCCACTGAAGCTTTCTTT.

This clonotype showed up many times. The V and J genes are TRBV6-2 or TRBV6-3 and TRBJ1-2; a possible D gene is TRBD1 (5 bases). CDR1 and CDR2 (germline): MNHEY, SVGEGT. This CDR3 spans 13 amino acids. Trimming left V 8 bases short and J 0 bases short, with 10 bases between. CDR3 bases: TGTGCCAGCTCGACAGTAGCTAACTATGGCTACACCTTC. Translated, it gives CASSTVANYGYTF.

This clonotype was detected many times. This chain uses TRBV20-1 with TRBJ1-1, with D possibly TRBD1 on 6 matching bases. V was trimmed by 2 bases and J by 4 bases, leaving 20 bases between them. Germline V gene sequence: CDR1 DFQATT, CDR2 SNEGSKA (reference sequence). This CDR3 is 16 amino acids long. In DNA, the CDR3 is TGCAGTGCTAGAACATTTCACGGGGGCAGCTCCACTGAAGCTTTCTTT. Protein sequence: CSARTFHGGSSTEAFF.

Many counts were recorded for this clonotype. The J gene is TRBJ2-3, the V gene TRBV4-1, with 13 positions matching TRBD2. This CDR3 is built from 17 residues. Germline CDR1 and CDR2: MGHRA and YSYEKL. Trimming removed 0 bases from V and 4 bases from J; junction bases left unmatched: 4. The CDR3 spells CASSQEGLAGRSDTQYF. The DNA for the CDR3 is TGCGCCAGCAGCCAAGAGGGACTAGCGGGGAGGTCAGATACGCAGTATTTT.

In this sample, this clonotype turned up a few times. The rearrangement uses TRBV14 and TRBJ2-5; 7 nucleotides line up with TRBD1. This CDR3 has 14 residues. V was pared by 1 base and J by 5 bases, with 4 bases of the junction left unmatched. Germline V gives CDR1 SGHDN, CDR2 FVKESK. CDR3 bases: TGTGCCAGCAGCCAAGGGACAGGCTGGGAGACCCAGTACTTC. Translation: CASSQGTGWETQYF.

This rearrangement joins TRBV7-9 to TRBJ1-4; no clear D gene. This CDR3 is 14 amino acids long. Germline V gene lookup returns CDR1 SEHNR and CDR2 FQNEAQ (reference sequence). V gave up 2 bases and J gave up 1 base, with 5 bases separating them. The chain's CDR3 is CASSLKKTNEKLFF. In nucleotides, the CDR3 is TGTGCCAGCAGCTTAAAAAAAACTAATGAAAAACTGTTTTTT.

This clonotype came up many times. The V call is TRBV7-2, the J call TRBJ1-5; D ambiguous. The ends were cut back, 1 base at V and 1 base at J, with 11 bases in the middle. The CDR3 has 16 residues. Germline assignment: CDR1 SGHTA and CDR2 FQGNSA. Here the CDR3 reads CASSLEVLGSNQPQHF. The CDR3, as DNA: TGTGCCAGCAGCTTAGAGGTCCTGGGGAGCAATCAGCCCCAGCATTTT.

The table lists this clonotype with many counts. V and J are TRBV28 and TRBJ2-7; D unclear. This CDR3 is 16 amino acids long. V was pared by 5 bases and J by 1 base, with 18 bases between. CDR1 is MDHEN, CDR2 SYDVKM, per germline. Written as DNA, the CDR3 is TGTGCCAGCAGTCTAGGACCTACCAACCTTTCCTACGAGCAGTACTTC. This encodes CASSLGPTNLSYEQYF.

The J gene is TRBJ2-2, the V gene TRBV29-1, with D perhaps given as TRBD1 or TRBD2 (5 bases each). The CDR3 is 12 amino acids. CDR1 and CDR2 from the germline V gene are SQVTM and ANQGSEA. V lost 4 bases and J 3 bases, leaving 6 bases between the germline ends. This CDR3 reads CSVGGDTGELFF. DNA for the CDR3: TGCAGCGTTGGAGGGGACACCGGGGAGCTGTTTTTT.

At least ten counts were recorded for this clonotype. Mismatch with germline at one junction end may stem from a read error. This chain links TRBV7-8 with TRBJ2-1; D remains ambiguous. The CDR3 has 14 amino acids. Germline V lookup: CDR1 SGHVS, CDR2 FQNEAQ. In nucleotides, the CDR3 is TGTGCCAGCAGTTTAGGGTCTCTAGGCGCTGAGCAGTTCTTC. Translation gives CASSLGSLGAEQFF. Full variable domain (rest looked up from reference TRBV7-8 and TRBJ2-1): GAGVSQSPRYKVAKRGQDVALRCDPISGHVSLFWYQQALGQGPEFLTYFQNEAQLDKSGLPSDRFFAERPEGSVSTLKIQRTQQEDSAVYLCASSLGSLGAEQFFGPGTRLTVL.

This clonotype was counted only a few times. The chain employs TRBV4-1 and TRBJ1-1; D gene uncertain. The V and J ends lost 1 base and 1 base respectively, with 7 bases between them. CDR1 is MGHRA and CDR2 is YSYEKL in the germline V gene. The CDR3 runs to 14 residues. CDR3 amino acids: CASSQAWTNTEAFF. CDR3 sequence (DNA): TGCGCCAGCAGCCAAGCTTGGACGAACACTGAAGCTTTCTTT.

This clonotype showed up many times. The rearrangement joins TRBV7-8 to TRBJ2-5; no clear D gene. The V end was cut by 4 bases, the J end by 2 bases, with 11 bases between. This CDR3 comprises 14 residues. The germline V gene has CDR1 SGHVS and CDR2 FQNEAQ. Here the CDR3 DNA reads TGTGCCAGCAGCTACAGAAAAGGGCAAGAGACCCAGTACTTC. Encoded protein: CASSYRKGQETQYF.

Only a few counts were recorded for this clonotype. This sequence joins TRBV6-6 and TRBJ2-6; 8 positions agree with TRBD2. The V segment lost 2 bases and the J segment 2 bases; nucleotides outside the gene matches: 11. CDR1 is MNHNY and CDR2 is SVGAGI in the germline V gene (reference sequence). The CDR3 is made up of 19 amino acids. The CDR3 protein is CASSYPSGQAAPGANVLTF. The CDR3 nucleotides read TGTGCCAGCAGTTACCCTAGCGGGCAGGCTGCCCCTGGGGCCAACGTCCTGACTTTC.